This T cell receptor (beta chain) was documented in a study of Ad26.COV2.S vaccination and SARS-CoV-2 variants. Treatment specified: approximately 18 received Ad26.COV2.S at low or high dose, single or two shots; several received placebo; per-sample allocation not given. Samples came from day 63 after the first vaccine or placebo injection. Whole-study results and caveats: TCR breadth and depth estimates may have understated total T cell responses. Breadth, reportedly substantial, characterized the spike-specific CD8+ and CD4+ T cell responses after vaccination.

This CDR3 region has 16 residues. The V end was cut by 2 bases, the J end by 5 bases, with 16 bases between. Germline assignment: CDR1 KGHDR and CDR2 SFDVKD. Method: immunoSEQ multiplex PCR; TCRdb's copy keeps in-frame clones and lacks some. The sample has about 320,000 clones, 85% seen once. In the case of this clone: The antigen remains undetermined.

The chain combines TRBV24-1 with TRBJ2-3; either TRBD1 or TRBD2 may fit D (5 bases each). The clonotype was recovered from a person between 18 and 65 years old who received the Ad26.COV2.S COVID-19 vaccine or a placebo. The input for sequencing was peripheral blood, taken in a trial of Ad26.COV2.S vaccine versus placebo. Here the CDR3 DNA reads TGTGCCACCAGTGATTATAGACAGTTGGGGGTAGATACGCAGTATTTT. Protein sequence: CATSDYRQLGVDTQYF.